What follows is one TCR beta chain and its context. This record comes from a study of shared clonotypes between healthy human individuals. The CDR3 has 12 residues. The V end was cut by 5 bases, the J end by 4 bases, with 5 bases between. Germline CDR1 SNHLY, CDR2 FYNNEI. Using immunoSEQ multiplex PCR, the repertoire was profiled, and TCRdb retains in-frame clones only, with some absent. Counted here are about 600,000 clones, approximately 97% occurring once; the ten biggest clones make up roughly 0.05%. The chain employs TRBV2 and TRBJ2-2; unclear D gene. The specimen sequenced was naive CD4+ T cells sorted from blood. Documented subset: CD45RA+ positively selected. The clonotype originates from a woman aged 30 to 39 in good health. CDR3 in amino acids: CASSTSTGELFF. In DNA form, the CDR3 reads TGTGCCAGCAGTACATCCACCGGGGAGCTGTTTTTT.